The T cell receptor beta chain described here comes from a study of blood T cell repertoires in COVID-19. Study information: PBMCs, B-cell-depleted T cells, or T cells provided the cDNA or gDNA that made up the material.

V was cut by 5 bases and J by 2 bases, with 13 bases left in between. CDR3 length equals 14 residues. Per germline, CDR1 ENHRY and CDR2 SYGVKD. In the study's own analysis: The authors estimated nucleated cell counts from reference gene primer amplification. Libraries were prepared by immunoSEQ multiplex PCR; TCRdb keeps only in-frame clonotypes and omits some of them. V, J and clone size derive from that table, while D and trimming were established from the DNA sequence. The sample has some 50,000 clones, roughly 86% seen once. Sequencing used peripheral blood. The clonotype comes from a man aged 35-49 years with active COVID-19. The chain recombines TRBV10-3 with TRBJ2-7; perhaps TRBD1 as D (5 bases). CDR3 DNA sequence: TGTGCCATCAGTAGCCCGGACAAGACCTACGAGCAGTACTTC. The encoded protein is CAISSPDKTYEQYF.